A selection of T cell receptor beta chains follows, all from one sample in a study of beta chain features in type 1 diabetes. The assay was immunoSEQ multiplex PCR, and TCRdb's table has in-frame clones only and misses some. The sample lists about 370,000 clones, about 16% seen once, with roughly 0.017% in the top ten. The sample taken for sequencing was naive CD4+ T cells from blood. These receptors were taken from a woman aged 18-29 years in good health. Both conserved end residues are part of each CDR3. Fields, in order: V gene, D gene, CDR3 length, J gene, clone size, CDR3 protein, CDR3 DNA. A D gene is named only where the DNA matches it firmly. Clone size is shown for a subset of rows, as once, few, many or a class of expanded clone.

V gene: TRBV27
D gene: -
CDR3 length: 14
J gene: TRBJ2-7
clone size: -
CDR3 protein: CASSFQGRSYEQYF
CDR3 DNA: TGTGCCAGCAGTTTTCAGGGGAGATCCTACGAGCAGTACTTC

V gene: TRBV2
D gene: -
CDR3 length: 16
J gene: TRBJ1-4
clone size: -
CDR3 protein: CASSALAQATNEKLFF
CDR3 DNA: TGTGCCAGCAGCGCCCTCGCCCAGGCAACTAATGAAAAACTGTTTTTT

V gene: TRBV29-1
D gene: TRBD1
CDR3 length: 14
J gene: TRBJ1-1
clone size: -
CDR3 protein: CSVVGGQGNTEAFF
CDR3 DNA: TGCAGCGTTGTGGGGGGACAGGGGAACACTGAAGCTTTCTTT

V gene: TRBV6-5
D gene: -
CDR3 length: 13
J gene: TRBJ2-5
clone size: -
CDR3 protein: CASSPAGRETQYF
CDR3 DNA: TGTGCCAGCAGTCCGGCGGGCCGAGAGACCCAGTACTTC

V gene: TRBV11-2
D gene: TRBD2
CDR3 length: 17
J gene: TRBJ2-5
clone size: -
CDR3 protein: CASSLDHGTSGTETQYF
CDR3 DNA: TGTGCCAGCAGCTTAGATCACGGGACTAGCGGGACCGAGACCCAGTACTTC

V gene: TRBV29-1
D gene: -
CDR3 length: 15
J gene: TRBJ2-5
clone size: -
CDR3 protein: CSVGIWGRRQETQYF
CDR3 DNA: TGCAGCGTTGGGATTTGGGGGCGCCGCCAAGAGACCCAGTACTTC

V gene: TRBV2
D gene: -
CDR3 length: 12
J gene: TRBJ2-1
clone size: -
CDR3 protein: CASRRGLNEQFF
CDR3 DNA: TGTGCCAGCAGGCGGGGGCTCAATGAGCAGTTCTTC

V gene: TRBV5-6
D gene: -
CDR3 length: 12
J gene: TRBJ1-2
clone size: -
CDR3 protein: CASSRQDYGYTF
CDR3 DNA: TGTGCCAGCAGCCGACAAGACTATGGCTACACCTTC

V gene: TRBV30
D gene: -
CDR3 length: 14
J gene: TRBJ1-3
clone size: few
CDR3 protein: CACTTGFSGNTIYF
CDR3 DNA: TGTGCCTGCACTACAGGGTTCTCTGGAAACACCATATATTTT

V gene: TRBV28
D gene: TRBD1
CDR3 length: 15
J gene: TRBJ2-7
clone size: -
CDR3 protein: CASSWSQGYSYEQYF
CDR3 DNA: TGTGCCAGCAGTTGGTCACAGGGGTATTCTTACGAGCAGTACTTC

V gene: TRBV28
D gene: -
CDR3 length: 13
J gene: TRBJ1-5
clone size: -
CDR3 protein: CASLGAGYQPQHF
CDR3 DNA: TGTGCCAGTTTGGGGGCAGGCTATCAGCCCCAGCATTTT

V gene: TRBV6-1
D gene: TRBD1
CDR3 length: 15
J gene: TRBJ2-5
clone size: -
CDR3 protein: CASSEAPGGHETQYF
CDR3 DNA: TGTGCCAGCAGTGAAGCGCCAGGGGGCCATGAGACCCAGTACTTC

V gene: TRBV28
D gene: TRBD1
CDR3 length: 12
J gene: TRBJ2-7
clone size: -
CDR3 protein: CASSLQGREQYF
CDR3 DNA: TGTGCCAGCAGTCTACAGGGGCGGGAGCAGTACTTC

V gene: TRBV9
D gene: TRBD2
CDR3 length: 15
J gene: TRBJ2-7
clone size: -
CDR3 protein: CASSVLAGGIYEQYF
CDR3 DNA: TGTGCCAGCAGCGTGCTAGCGGGAGGCATCTACGAGCAGTACTTC

V gene: TRBV18
D gene: -
CDR3 length: 17
J gene: TRBJ1-2
clone size: -
CDR3 protein: CASSPLSDGGLLGGYTF
CDR3 DNA: TGTGCCAGCTCACCACTGTCGGACGGGGGACTTCTAGGAGGCTACACCTTC

V gene: TRBV7-2
D gene: -
CDR3 length: 12
J gene: TRBJ2-4
clone size: few
CDR3 protein: CASSLGRNIQYF
CDR3 DNA: TGTGCCAGCAGCTTAGGGCGGAACATTCAGTACTTC

V gene: TRBV30
D gene: TRBD2
CDR3 length: 18
J gene: TRBJ2-2
clone size: few
CDR3 protein: CAWTARTSGRWNTGELFF
CDR3 DNA: TGTGCCTGGACCGCGAGGACTAGCGGGAGATGGAACACCGGGGAGCTGTTTTTT

V gene: TRBV9
D gene: -
CDR3 length: 13
J gene: TRBJ2-5
clone size: -
CDR3 protein: CASSTRGGETQYF
CDR3 DNA: TGTGCCAGCAGCACCCGGGGTGGGGAGACCCAGTACTTC

V gene: TRBV28
D gene: TRBD1
CDR3 length: 15
J gene: TRBJ2-3
clone size: -
CDR3 protein: CASSPQGAVPDTQYF
CDR3 DNA: TGTGCCAGCAGTCCCCAGGGGGCGGTACCAGATACGCAGTATTTT

V gene: TRBV10-1
D gene: -
CDR3 length: 11
J gene: TRBJ1-2
clone size: -
CDR3 protein: CASSDRFGYTF
CDR3 DNA: TGCGCCAGCAGCGACAGGTTTGGCTACACCTTC

V gene: TRBV30
D gene: -
CDR3 length: 12
J gene: TRBJ1-2
clone size: -
CDR3 protein: CAWSVGAHGYTF
CDR3 DNA: TGTGCCTGGAGTGTGGGGGCTCATGGCTACACCTTC

V gene: TRBV28
D gene: -
CDR3 length: 14
J gene: TRBJ1-1
clone size: -
CDR3 protein: CASSLKQLNTEAFF
CDR3 DNA: TGTGCCAGCAGTTTAAAACAGTTGAACACTGAAGCTTTCTTT

V gene: TRBV29-1
D gene: -
CDR3 length: 15
J gene: TRBJ1-3
clone size: -
CDR3 protein: CSVESRVEKGNTIYF
CDR3 DNA: TGCAGCGTTGAGTCCAGGGTAGAGAAAGGAAACACCATATATTTT

V gene: TRBV7-2
D gene: TRBD1
CDR3 length: 16
J gene: TRBJ1-2
clone size: few
CDR3 protein: CASSNQGVATNYGYTF
CDR3 DNA: TGTGCCAGCAGCAACCAGGGGGTAGCGACTAACTATGGCTACACCTTC

V gene: TRBV13
D gene: TRBD2
CDR3 length: 16
J gene: TRBJ2-5
clone size: few
CDR3 protein: CASSPPGSGSQETQYF
CDR3 DNA: TGTGCCAGCAGCCCTCCTGGTAGCGGGAGTCAAGAGACCCAGTACTTC

V gene: TRBV29-1
D gene: TRBD2
CDR3 length: 13
J gene: TRBJ2-5
clone size: few
CDR3 protein: CSVAWMRGETQYF
CDR3 DNA: TGCAGCGTTGCTTGGATGCGGGGGGAGACCCAGTACTTC

V gene: TRBV30
D gene: TRBD2
CDR3 length: 14
J gene: TRBJ2-7
clone size: -
CDR3 protein: CAWSVPGTSHEQYF
CDR3 DNA: TGTGCCTGGAGTGTGCCCGGGACTAGTCACGAGCAGTACTTC

V gene: TRBV10-3
D gene: -
CDR3 length: 14
J gene: TRBJ1-3
clone size: few
CDR3 protein: CAISEGARGNTIYF
CDR3 DNA: TGTGCCATCAGTGAGGGGGCGCGTGGAAACACCATATATTTT

V gene: TRBV30
D gene: -
CDR3 length: 13
J gene: TRBJ1-5
clone size: -
CDR3 protein: CAWSVGGNQPQHF
CDR3 DNA: TGTGCCTGGAGTGTTGGAGGGAACCAGCCCCAGCATTTT

V gene: TRBV9
D gene: -
CDR3 length: 15
J gene: TRBJ1-1
clone size: few
CDR3 protein: CASSVFGGANTEAFF
CDR3 DNA: TGTGCCAGCAGCGTATTTGGGGGGGCTAACACTGAAGCTTTCTTT

V gene: TRBV29-1
D gene: -
CDR3 length: 10
J gene: TRBJ1-1
clone size: few
CDR3 protein: CSVGLTEAFF
CDR3 DNA: TGCAGCGTTGGTCTCACTGAAGCTTTCTTT

V gene: TRBV18
D gene: TRBD2
CDR3 length: 16
J gene: TRBJ2-1
clone size: -
CDR3 protein: CASSPLPGLAGDEQFF
CDR3 DNA: TGTGCCAGCTCACCCTTACCGGGACTAGCGGGAGACGAGCAGTTCTTC

V gene: TRBV19
D gene: TRBD2
CDR3 length: 14
J gene: TRBJ2-3
clone size: -
CDR3 protein: CASRLAGSTDTQYF
CDR3 DNA: TGTGCCAGTAGACTAGCGGGGAGCACAGATACGCAGTATTTT

V gene: TRBV28
D gene: TRBD1
CDR3 length: 13
J gene: TRBJ1-1
clone size: -
CDR3 protein: CASSPGDRGRAFF
CDR3 DNA: TGTGCCAGCAGTCCCGGGGACAGGGGTAGAGCTTTCTTT

V gene: TRBV30
D gene: -
CDR3 length: 13
J gene: TRBJ1-5
clone size: -
CDR3 protein: CAFTGGSGQPQHF
CDR3 DNA: TGTGCCTTCACTGGGGGGTCCGGTCAGCCCCAGCATTTT

V gene: TRBV30
D gene: -
CDR3 length: 13
J gene: TRBJ1-1
clone size: few
CDR3 protein: CAWSLEMNTEAFF
CDR3 DNA: TGTGCCTGGAGTCTCGAGATGAACACTGAAGCTTTCTTT

V gene: TRBV9
D gene: -
CDR3 length: 15
J gene: TRBJ2-2
clone size: few
CDR3 protein: CASSVDQVGAGELFF
CDR3 DNA: TGTGCCAGCAGCGTAGACCAGGTCGGGGCCGGGGAGCTGTTTTTT

V gene: TRBV5-1
D gene: TRBD2
CDR3 length: 15
J gene: TRBJ2-7
clone size: -
CDR3 protein: CASSPRTSGPYEQYF
CDR3 DNA: TGCGCCAGCAGCCCACGGACTAGCGGACCCTACGAGCAGTACTTC

V gene: TRBV29-1
D gene: -
CDR3 length: 14
J gene: TRBJ2-3
clone size: -
CDR3 protein: CSGEAVTGTDTQYF
CDR3 DNA: TGCAGCGGTGAAGCGGTAACCGGCACAGATACGCAGTATTTT

V gene: TRBV15
D gene: TRBD2
CDR3 length: 15
J gene: TRBJ2-1
clone size: -
CDR3 protein: CATSTGTSGYNEQFF
CDR3 DNA: TGTGCCACCAGCACGGGGACTAGCGGATACAATGAGCAGTTCTTC

V gene: TRBV7-2
D gene: TRBD2
CDR3 length: 14
J gene: TRBJ2-7
clone size: -
CDR3 protein: CATSVVAGGYEQYF
CDR3 DNA: TGTGCCACTTCCGTGGTAGCGGGAGGCTACGAGCAGTACTTC

V gene: TRBV4-1
D gene: -
CDR3 length: 17
J gene: TRBJ2-1
clone size: -
CDR3 protein: CASNSLIGGRSFNEQFF
CDR3 DNA: TGCGCCAGCAACTCGTTGATTGGGGGGAGATCTTTTAATGAGCAGTTCTTC

V gene: TRBV5-4
D gene: TRBD2
CDR3 length: 16
J gene: TRBJ2-5
clone size: few
CDR3 protein: CASSAGTSGYLETQYF
CDR3 DNA: TGTGCCAGCAGCGCCGGGACTAGCGGGTATTTAGAGACCCAGTACTTC

V gene: TRBV28
D gene: -
CDR3 length: 14
J gene: TRBJ2-7
clone size: -
CDR3 protein: CASSFISGPYEQYF
CDR3 DNA: TGTGCCAGCAGTTTTATTAGCGGACCCTACGAGCAGTACTTC

V gene: TRBV7-9
D gene: TRBD1
CDR3 length: 14
J gene: TRBJ1-2
clone size: -
CDR3 protein: CASSFGQGRLSYTF
CDR3 DNA: TGTGCCAGCAGCTTTGGACAGGGCAGATTAAGCTACACCTTC

V gene: TRBV15
D gene: -
CDR3 length: 14
J gene: TRBJ1-1
clone size: few
CDR3 protein: CATSRDWGDTEAFF
CDR3 DNA: TGTGCCACCAGCAGAGATTGGGGGGACACTGAAGCTTTCTTT

V gene: TRBV18
D gene: -
CDR3 length: 14
J gene: TRBJ1-1
clone size: -
CDR3 protein: CASSPQAENTEAFF
CDR3 DNA: TGTGCCAGCTCACCACAGGCGGAGAACACTGAAGCTTTCTTT

V gene: TRBV28
D gene: TRBD1
CDR3 length: 16
J gene: TRBJ1-5
clone size: few
CDR3 protein: CASSRGTGDIRQPQHF
CDR3 DNA: TGTGCCAGCAGTCGGGGGACAGGGGACATTCGCCAGCCCCAGCATTTT

V gene: TRBV15
D gene: TRBD1
CDR3 length: 17
J gene: TRBJ1-4
clone size: -
CDR3 protein: CATSRLPPGTVNEKLFF
CDR3 DNA: TGTGCCACCAGCAGATTACCCCCCGGGACAGTCAATGAAAAACTGTTTTTT

V gene: TRBV7-2
D gene: -
CDR3 length: 15
J gene: TRBJ2-5
clone size: few
CDR3 protein: CASSSQEVTQETQYF
CDR3 DNA: TGTGCCAGCAGCTCCCAGGAGGTAACGCAAGAGACCCAGTACTTC